The sample holds a few counts of the clone carrying this TCR beta chain. The entry originates in a study of metastatic and nonmetastatic thyroid tumors. Thyroid surgery was preceded by no treatment in any patient. V was clipped by 6 bases and J by 9 bases, with 18 bases between them. In germline, CDR1 is MNHEY, CDR2 SMNVEV (reference sequence). The CDR3 consists of 13 residues. Original methodology: Construction of a distant-metastasis classifier for papillary thyroid cancer relied on CDR3 differences across clinicopathological groups. From the PCR reads, TCRdb re-called clones with MiXCR. The V and J calls shown here were made by TCRdb, not taken from the authors' results. The data contain 20,000 to 30,000 clones, 10% to 15% of them singletons.

The sequence derives from a female donor with papillary thyroid cancer or a benign thyroid nodule (not recorded which). Some clones in this sample may be carry-over from other donors' samples. Sequencing used blood. The rearrangement joins TRBV27 to TRBJ2-7; the D gene is possibly TRBD1 (6 bases). The CDR3: CASRSTQGSVQYF. CDR3 coding DNA: TGTGCCAGCAGGTCAACACAGGGTTCAGTGCAGTACTTC.